One T cell receptor (beta chain) is described in this entry. Its recognized antigen is unknown. Base-call qualities are not available, and no considerably larger clone is one nucleotide away. The immunoSEQ Assay was the method used to sequence TCRbeta CDR3 regions. After extraction, genomic DNA underwent amplification by bias-controlled multiplex PCR, followed by high-throughput sequencing. As for the original processing: To quantify the absolute abundance of every unique TCRbeta CDR3 region, sequences were collapsed and filtered. Usable DNA was measured by amplifying reference genes present in all nucleated cells, and TCRbeta template counts were normalized to that usable DNA to estimate T cell fraction. Repertoire TCRs were annotated as SARS-CoV-2-specific by exact matching of V gene, CDR3 amino acid sequence and J gene to a known reactive TCR set. The reference SARS-CoV-2 TCR set was derived from MIRA and filtered for enrichment in COVID-19-positive ImmuneCODE repertoires, a step that removed public or cross-reactive TCRs. Drawing on the MIRA antigens, annotated TCRs were analysed further at the level of specific ORF or position within ORF. Breadth was defined as the number of annotated unique rearrangements divided by the total number of unique productive rearrangements, and depth was defined as the summed frequency of the annotated unique rearrangements. Two-sided Wilcoxon rank-sum tests were applied when comparing TCR breadth between groups. TCRdb's version of the immuneACCESS table is confined to in-frame rearrangements and falls short of the full clone set. An unresolved V gene accounts for under half of the shortfall where checked; the remainder is of unknown origin. V, J and clone size are those of that table, while D and trimming were read from the DNA. This sample holds about 350,000 clones; around 89% were observed only once. The ten biggest clones cover 6.4% of the sample.

For this chain, trimming is 3 bases at the V end and 5 bases at the J end, and the number of junction bases without a gene match is 13. From the cysteine through the phenylalanine, the CDR3 covers 17 amino acids. Of the read, only the CDR3 DNA is kept; its 51 bases are in frame from base 1. The germline V gene (reference sequence) supplies CDR1 SEHNR and CDR2 FQNEAQ. This sample is drawn from a study of Ad26.COV2.S vaccination and SARS-CoV-2 variants (dated by TCRdb to 2020 to 2022). About the full investigation: Vaccine-arm donors were drawn from COV1001, a multicentre, randomized, double-blind, placebo-controlled phase I-IIa trial of Ad26.COV2.S in healthy adults. Participants in the trial were split at random into five groups of five each, receiving low-dose or high-dose Ad26.COV2.S once or twice, or else placebo on both occasions. Investigators remained blinded to trial group allocation during experiments and outcome assessment. TCRbeta repertoire sequencing served as the tool for gauging how specific and how broad the SARS-CoV-2-reactive T cell receptors were following Ad26.COV2.S vaccination. Ad26.COV2.S was administered intramuscularly at a dose of 5x10^10 or 1x10^11 viral particles, either as one shot or as two shots given 56 days apart. A total of approximately 30 samples were included in the TCR-sequenced set, comprising some 20 Ad26.COV2.S vaccine recipients, 5 placebo recipients and 8 SARS-CoV-2 convalescent individuals.

The paper as a whole reports these results and caveats: It was noted by the authors that total T cell responses may have been underestimated by the TCR breadth and depth analyses. After vaccination, substantial breadth of spike-specific CD8+ and CD4+ T cell responses was reported. Compared with placebo recipients, Ad26.COV2.S recipients showed higher spike-specific TCR breadth (P = 0.0014). Vaccine and placebo recipients had comparable non-spike TCR breadth, which fits with the vaccine containing only spike. The study lacked the statistical power to compare responses across vaccine doses or regimens.

This specimen's treatment or condition label, per the study, means: 19 received Ad26.COV2.S at low or high dose, single or two shots; 5 received placebo; per-sample allocation not given. Repertoires of vaccine and placebo recipients were sequenced from samples taken on day 63 after the first injection. Between 29 July and 7 August 2020, Cohort 1b enrolled some 25 adults aged 18-55 years at one site in Boston, USA. As a vaccine, Ad26.COV2.S was a replication-incompetent adenovirus type 26 vector that expressed a prefusion-stabilized SARS-CoV-2 spike protein derived from the original Wuhan strain. Sample: peripheral blood, taken in a trial of Ad26.COV2.S vaccine versus placebo. The TCR comes from a person aged 18-65 years who received the Ad26.COV2.S COVID-19 vaccine or a placebo. This chain is built from TRBV7-9 and TRBJ2-5, and 9 bases in between align with TRBD2. This receptor carries the CDR3 CASSFGLAGGLRETQYF. Read as DNA, the sequence is TGTGCCAGCAGCTTTGGTTTGGCGGGAGGGCTCCGTGAGACCCAGTACTTC.